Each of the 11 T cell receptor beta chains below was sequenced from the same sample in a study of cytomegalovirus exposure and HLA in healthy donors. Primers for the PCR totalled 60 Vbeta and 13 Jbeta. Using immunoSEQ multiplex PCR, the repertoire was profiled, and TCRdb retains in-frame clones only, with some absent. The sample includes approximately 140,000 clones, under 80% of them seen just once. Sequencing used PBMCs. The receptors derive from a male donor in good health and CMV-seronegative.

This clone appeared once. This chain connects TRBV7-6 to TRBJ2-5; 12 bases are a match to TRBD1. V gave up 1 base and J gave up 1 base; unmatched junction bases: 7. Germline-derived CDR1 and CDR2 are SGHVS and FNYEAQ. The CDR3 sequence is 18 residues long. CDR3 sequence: CASSLGWGTGGGQETQYF. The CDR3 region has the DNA TGTGCCAGCAGCTTAGGATGGGGGACAGGGGGCGGCCAAGAGACCCAGTACTTC.

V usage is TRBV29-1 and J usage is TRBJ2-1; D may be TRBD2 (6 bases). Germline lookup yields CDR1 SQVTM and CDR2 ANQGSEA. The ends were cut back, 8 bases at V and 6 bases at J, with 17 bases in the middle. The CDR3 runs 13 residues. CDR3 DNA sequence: TGCAGCTTTAGCGGTTCGATGGGCAATGAGCAGTTCTTC. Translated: CSFSGSMGNEQFF.

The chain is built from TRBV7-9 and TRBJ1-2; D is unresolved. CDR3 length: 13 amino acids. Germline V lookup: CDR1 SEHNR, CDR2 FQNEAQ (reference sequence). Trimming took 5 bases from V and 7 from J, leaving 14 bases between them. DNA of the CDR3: TGTGCCAGCAGCCCCGCTGAGCTTCGTGGCTACACCTTC. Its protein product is CASSPAELRGYTF.

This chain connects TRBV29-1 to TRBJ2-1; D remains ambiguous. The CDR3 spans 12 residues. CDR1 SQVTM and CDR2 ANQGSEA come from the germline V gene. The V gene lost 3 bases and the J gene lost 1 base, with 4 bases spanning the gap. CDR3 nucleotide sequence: TGCAGCGTTGACGGGTCCTACAATGAGCAGTTCTTC. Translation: CSVDGSYNEQFF.

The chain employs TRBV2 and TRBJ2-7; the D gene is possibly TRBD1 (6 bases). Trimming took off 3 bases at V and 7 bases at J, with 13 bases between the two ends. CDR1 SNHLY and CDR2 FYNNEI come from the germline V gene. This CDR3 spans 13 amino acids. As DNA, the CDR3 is TGTGCCAGCAGTGATGACGCAGGGGTTGAGCAGTACTTC. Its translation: CASSDDAGVEQYF.

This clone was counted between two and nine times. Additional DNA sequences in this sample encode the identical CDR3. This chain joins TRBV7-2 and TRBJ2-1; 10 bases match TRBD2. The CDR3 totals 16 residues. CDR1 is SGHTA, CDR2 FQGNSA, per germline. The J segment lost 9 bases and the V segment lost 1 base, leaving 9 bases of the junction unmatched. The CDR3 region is CASSLGRVAGGIEQFF. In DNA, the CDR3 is TGTGCCAGCAGCTTAGGGCGTGTAGCGGGGGGAATTGAGCAGTTCTTC.

This CDR3 reads CSVEAGSVPDTQYF. In DNA form, the CDR3 reads TGCAGCGTTGAGGCCGGGAGCGTTCCAGATACGCAGTATTTT. This chain uses TRBV29-1 with TRBJ2-3, with D perhaps matching TRBD2 (6 bases). V was shortened by 3 bases and J by 4 bases, with 14 bases between the two germline ends. Germline V gene data show CDR1 as SQVTM and CDR2 as ANQGSEA. The CDR3 is 14 amino acids.

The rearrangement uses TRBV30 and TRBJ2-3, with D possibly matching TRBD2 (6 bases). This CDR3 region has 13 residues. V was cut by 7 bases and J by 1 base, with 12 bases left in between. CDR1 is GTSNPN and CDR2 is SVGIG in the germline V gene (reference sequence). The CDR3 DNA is TGTGCCTTCTCAGCGGGCCGCACAGATACGCAGTATTTT. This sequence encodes CAFSAGRTDTQYF.

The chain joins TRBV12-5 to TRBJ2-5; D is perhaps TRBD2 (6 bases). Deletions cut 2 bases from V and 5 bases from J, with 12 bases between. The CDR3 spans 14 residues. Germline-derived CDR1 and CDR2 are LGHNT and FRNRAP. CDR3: CASGLTPLAETQYF. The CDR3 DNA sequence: TGTGCTAGTGGTTTGACCCCACTAGCTGAGACCCAGTACTTC.

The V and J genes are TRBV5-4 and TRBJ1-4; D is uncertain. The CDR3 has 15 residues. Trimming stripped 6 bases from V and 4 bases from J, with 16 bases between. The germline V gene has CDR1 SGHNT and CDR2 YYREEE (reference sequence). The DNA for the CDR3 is TGTGCCAGCACCATCGACGGAGGGCTTAATGAAAAACTGTTTTTT. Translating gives CASTIDGGLNEKLFF.

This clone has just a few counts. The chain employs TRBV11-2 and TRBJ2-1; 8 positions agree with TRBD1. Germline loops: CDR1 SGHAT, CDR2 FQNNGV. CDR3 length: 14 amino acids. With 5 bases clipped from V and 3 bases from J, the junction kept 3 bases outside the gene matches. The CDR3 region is CASSRGQDYNEQFF. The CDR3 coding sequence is TGTGCCAGCAGCCGGGGACAGGACTACAATGAGCAGTTCTTC.